The 11 T cell receptor beta chains listed next were all sequenced from one sample in a study of neoadjuvant nivolumab and ipilimumab in lung cancer. TCRdb keeps only in-frame clones here, not all; method: immunoSEQ multiplex PCR. This table has 6,200 or so clones, roughly two thirds appearing once. The input for sequencing was tumor tissue, taken after neoadjuvant nivolumab, alone or with ipilimumab, at or shortly before surgery. Receptors originate from an adult with non-small cell lung cancer.

The V and J genes are TRBV5-4 and TRBJ2-2; 7 bases fit TRBD2. The trim removed 1 base at V and 0 bases at J, leaving 6 bases unmatched. This CDR3 comprises 17 residues. Germline values: CDR1 SGHNT, CDR2 YYREEE (reference sequence). In nucleotides, the CDR3 is TGTGCCAGCAGCTTGCCCCTAGCGGCCGCGAACACCGGGGAGCTGTTTTTT. This codes for CASSLPLAAANTGELFF.

The chain combines TRBV2 with TRBJ2-1; unclear D gene. The CDR3 has 16 amino acids. Germline V gives CDR1 SNHLY, CDR2 FYNNEI. Trimming stripped 0 bases from V and 3 bases from J, with 12 bases between. This CDR3 is CASSEAPSTNYNEQFF. In nucleotides, the CDR3 is TGTGCCAGCAGTGAAGCGCCAAGCACAAACTACAATGAGCAGTTCTTC.

This clone was counted a single time. The rearrangement links TRBV6-5 to TRBJ1-1; D gene ambiguous. The CDR3 is made up of 13 amino acids. The ends were cut back, 5 bases at V and 1 base at J, with 8 bases in the middle. Germline values: CDR1 MNHEY, CDR2 SVGAGI. CDR3 bases: TGTGCCAGCAGTAGTCTATCGAACACTGAAGCTTTCTTT. Residues: CASSSLSNTEAFF.

About this clone itself: The germline gene is not matched at one end of the junction; a read error may be the cause. The genes are TRBV7-7 and TRBJ1-1; D remains ambiguous. The CDR3 runs 13 residues. Germline V CDR1 and CDR2: SSHAT, FNYEAQ (reference sequence). The DNA for the CDR3 is TGTGCTAGCAGCCCCAGACTGCACACTGAAGCTTTCTTT. This translates into CASSPRLHTEAFF.

The rearrangement joins TRBV6-5 to TRBJ2-6, with no clear D. The CDR3 contains 16 residues. Between the trimmed V and J ends, which lost 2 bases and 0 bases, there was a span of 8 bases. CDR1 and CDR2 (germline): MNHEY, SVGAGI. DNA of the CDR3: TGTGCCAGCAGTTACAACGGACGCTCTGGGGCCAACGTCCTGACTTTC. Translated, it gives CASSYNGRSGANVLTF.

The gene calls are TRBV6-5 and TRBJ2-7; 10 nucleotides match TRBD1. Germline loops: CDR1 MNHEY, CDR2 SVGAGI. This CDR3 has 16 amino acids. V dropped 0 bases and J dropped 2; count of bases not matched to a gene: 4. The CDR3 sequence is CASSYSRDRGTYEQYF. CDR3 bases: TGTGCCAGCAGTTACTCGAGGGACAGGGGTACCTACGAGCAGTACTTC.

V usage is TRBV5-1 and J usage is TRBJ2-5; 12 bases fit TRBD2. This CDR3 is built from 15 residues. Germline V CDR1 and CDR2: SGHRS, YFSETQ. Losses at the gene ends were 0 bases for V and 5 bases for J; bases not matched to a gene: 2. DNA for the CDR3: TGCGCCAGCAGCTTGGCTAGCGGGAGGGGTGAGACCCAGTACTTC. Protein sequence: CASSLASGRGETQYF. The full variable domain, its missing parts supplied by reference TRBV5-1 and TRBJ2-5, is KAGVTQTPRYLIKTRGQQVTLSCSPISGHRSVSWYQQTPGQGLQFLFEYFSETQRNKGNFPGRFSGRQFSNSRSEMNVSTLELGDSALYLCASSLASGRGETQYFGPGTRLLVL.

This sequence joins TRBV6-6 and TRBJ2-7, with D perhaps matching TRBD1 (5 bases). The germline CDR1 and CDR2 sequences are MNHNY and SVGAGI (reference sequence). The CDR3 runs to 14 residues. The V end was cut by 6 bases, the J end by 3 bases, with 15 bases between. Here the CDR3 DNA reads TGTGCCAGCAGGCCAGCCAGGGTAGACTACGAGCAGTACTTC. Protein: CASRPARVDYEQYF.

The rearrangement uses TRBV2 and TRBJ1-1; D may be TRBD1 (5 bases). The CDR3 totals 16 residues. The germline V gene encodes CDR1 SNHLY and CDR2 FYNNEI. V lost 2 bases to trimming and J lost 10 bases, with 23 bases between them. The CDR3 DNA follows: TGTGCCAGCAGTGAACGCGGGAGTCAGGGAGCCTCAGGAGCTTTCTTT. Protein: CASSERGSQGASGAFF.

The rearrangement joins TRBV5-5 to TRBJ2-7; D gene ambiguous. V lost 1 base and J lost 0, with 11 bases in between. The germline gives CDR1 SGHKS, CDR2 YYEKEE (reference sequence). This CDR3 contains 15 residues. In DNA form, the CDR3 reads TGTGCCAGCAGCTTGTTAAGGGATAGCTCCTACGAGCAGTACTTC. Amino acid sequence: CASSLLRDSSYEQYF.

This clone showed up just a few times. The chain joins TRBV27 to TRBJ2-3; D not resolved. From germline, CDR1 is MNHEY and CDR2 SMNVEV (reference sequence). This CDR3 spans 14 amino acids. V dropped 1 base and J dropped 4 bases, with 9 bases sitting between them. CDR3 region: CASSLYPPPDTQYF. The DNA of the CDR3 is TGTGCCAGCAGTTTATACCCCCCCCCAGATACGCAGTATTTT.